This is a list of T cell receptor beta chains from one sample in a study of blood T cells in healthy people across ages. TCRdb redid the calling of the 5' RACE reads with MiXCR, one entry per CDR3 protein. The sample has roughly 680,000 distinct CDR3 sequences, over 40% seen once. The material sequenced was blood. These receptors were obtained from a woman older than 75 in good health. The CDR3 runs from the conserved cysteine through the conserved F or W. A D gene is named only where the DNA matches it firmly. Not all rows give a size; the values are once, few, many and, for expanded clones, a class.

D,J,size,V,CDR3,DNA
TRBD1,TRBJ1-6,NA,TRBV10-3,CAISRDRVGSPLHF,TGTGCCATCAGTCGCGACAGGGTTGGTTCACCCCTCCACTTT
NA,TRBJ1-5,NA,TRBV6-5,CASRPRGGYSNQPQHF,TGTGCCAGCAGACCGAGAGGGGGGTATAGCAATCAGCCCCAGCATTTT
NA,TRBJ1-2,many,TRBV2,CASRTANYGYTF,TGTGCCAGCAGGACAGCTAACTATGGCTACACCTTC
TRBD2,TRBJ2-2,few,TRBV27,CASSSSGGRMDGELFF,TGTGCCAGCAGTTCTAGCGGGGGGCGAATGGACGGGGAGCTGTTTTTT
NA,TRBJ1-2,NA,TRBV5-1,CASSLAADRNCGYTF,TGCGCCAGCAGCTTGGCCGCGGACAGAAACTGTGGCTACACCTTC
NA,TRBJ2-5,NA,TRBV12-3/TRBV12-4,CASGSLGDGTQYF,TGTGCCAGCGGCTCCCTCGGGGATGGGACCCAGTACTTC
NA,TRBJ1-1,NA,TRBV7-2,CASSVIGQLYTEAFF,TGTGCCAGCAGCGTTATTGGCCAGTTATACACTGAAGCTTTCTTT
NA,TRBJ2-1,NA,TRBV30,CAWHKGRNNEQFF,TGTGCCTGGCACAAGGGGCGTAACAATGAGCAGTTCTTC
TRBD1,TRBJ1-3,few,TRBV2,CASRQGSGNTIYF,TGTGCCAGCAGACAGGGGTCTGGAAACACCATATATTTT
NA,TRBJ1-1,NA,TRBV21-1,CASSKALRRNTEAFF,TGTGCCAGCAGCAAAGCGCTGAGACGGAACACTGAAGCTTTCTTT
TRBD2,TRBJ2-1,NA,TRBV6-2/TRBV6-3,CASSYGLAGLNEQFF,TGTGCCAGCAGTTACGGGTTAGCGGGGCTTAATGAGCAGTTCTTC
TRBD2,TRBJ2-5,NA,TRBV28,CASSEPIPAGAWETQYF,TGTGCCAGCAGCGAGCCCATACCAGCGGGGGCATGGGAGACCCAGTACTTC
NA,TRBJ2-2,NA,TRBV10-3,CAIAHGSGVNTGELFF,TGTGCCATCGCACACGGATCAGGGGTGAACACCGGGGAGCTGTTTTTT
TRBD2,TRBJ2-1,NA,TRBV20-1,CSARDSLAGSYNEQFF,TGCAGTGCTAGAGATTCCCTAGCGGGGTCCTACAATGAGCAGTTCTTC
NA,TRBJ2-3,NA,TRBV9,CASSGQLQDTQYF,TGTGCCAGCAGCGGGCAATTGCAAGATACGCAGTATTTT
TRBD2,TRBJ2-1,many,TRBV6-6,CASSLAGGWVNEQFF,TGTGCCAGCAGTTTAGCGGGGGGTTGGGTCAATGAGCAGTTCTTC
NA,TRBJ2-5,NA,TRBV20-1,CSARETGLGTQYF,TGCAGTGCTAGAGAAACAGGGTTGGGGACCCAGTACTTC
TRBD2,TRBJ2-2,NA,TRBV12-3/TRBV12-4,CASSLFSFEGAGGNTGELFF,TGTGCCAGCAGTTTATTTTCCTTTGAGGGAGCGGGGGGTAACACCGGGGAGCTGTTTTTT
TRBD2,TRBJ2-3,once,TRBV9,CASSDIAGARTDTQYF,TGTGCCAGCAGCGACATAGCGGGAGCGAGGACAGATACGCAGTATTTT
TRBD1,TRBJ2-2,NA,TRBV28,CASSFLGTGNTGELFF,TGTGCCAGCAGTTTTTTAGGGACAGGGAACACCGGGGAGCTGTTTTTT
NA,TRBJ1-1,many,TRBV29-1,CSGRTSNTEAFF,TGCAGCGGTAGGACCTCGAACACTGAAGCTTTCTTT
NA,TRBJ2-5,once,TRBV20-1,CSARSPKESTQYF,TGCAGTGCCCGGAGCCCCAAAGAGAGCACCCAGTACTTC
TRBD2,TRBJ2-1,NA,TRBV10-3,CAISEPGSGSNYNEQFF,TGTGCCATCAGTGAGCCTGGTAGCGGGAGCAACTACAATGAGCAGTTCTTC
TRBD1,TRBJ2-3,NA,TRBV20-1,CSASTGAADTQYF,TGCAGTGCTAGCACAGGGGCGGCAGATACGCAGTATTTT
NA,TRBJ2-6,many,TRBV28,CASSPPRFSGANVLTF,TGTGCCAGCAGTCCGCCCCGGTTCTCTGGGGCCAACGTCCTGACTTTC
TRBD1,TRBJ1-1,once,TRBV18,CASGTGGDTEAFF,TGTGCCAGCGGAACAGGGGGGGACACTGAAGCTTTCTTT
NA,TRBJ2-7,once,TRBV24-1,CATRDVGYEQYF,TGTGCCACCAGGGACGTAGGGTACGAGCAGTACTTC
NA,TRBJ2-1,NA,TRBV7-6,CASRLGQNNEQFF,TGTGCCAGCAGGTTGGGGCAGAACAATGAGCAGTTCTTC
NA,TRBJ1-6,NA,TRBV7-2,CASSRPNRASRLHF,TGTGCCAGCAGCCGCCCAAACAGGGCTTCACGCCTCCACTTT
TRBD1,TRBJ1-1,NA,TRBV6-6,CASSDGQVDTEAFF,TGTGCCAGCAGTGACGGACAGGTGGACACTGAAGCTTTCTTT
NA,TRBJ2-3,NA,TRBV13,CASGFPSGALGTDTQYF,TGTGCCAGCGGCTTCCCGTCAGGGGCGTTGGGGACAGATACGCAGTATTTT
NA,TRBJ1-5,NA,TRBV5-1,CASSLMGRDQPQHF,TGCGCCAGCAGCTTGATGGGGAGGGATCAGCCCCAGCATTTT
NA,TRBJ2-1,NA,TRBV29-1,CSFARRANEQFF,TGCAGCTTTGCCCGGAGGGCCAATGAGCAGTTCTTC
TRBD1,TRBJ2-1,NA,TRBV4-2,CASSQAAGTGTYNEQFF,TGTGCCAGCAGCCAAGCCGCCGGGACAGGGACCTACAATGAGCAGTTCTTC